The TCR beta chain described here comes from a study of blood T cell repertoires in COVID-19. All enrollees were about 18 to 89 years old and from roughly 22 US areas. This CDR3 has 14 amino acids. The germline V gene encodes CDR1 SGHRS and CDR2 YFSETQ. Deletions cut 0 bases from V and 10 bases from J, with 16 bases between. Clones were read by immunoSEQ multiplex PCR, and TCRdb kept only the in-frame ones, dropping some. The sample lists some 200,000 clones, 70% to 90% occurring once. J is TRBJ1-2 and V is TRBV5-1; no firm D call. Sequencing used PBMCs or T cells enriched from blood (not recorded which). The receptor was isolated from a young woman who had recovered from COVID-19. The CDR3 sequence: CASSLVSGSKVYTF. CDR3 nucleotide sequence: TGCGCCAGCAGCTTGGTTTCAGGTTCTAAAGTCTACACCTTC.